The clone carrying this T cell receptor beta chain was detected a few times. This sample was taken from a study of blood T cell repertoires in COVID-19. Study-wide background: Acute-phase and convalescent COVID-19 samples originated in the United States, Italy and Spain. T cells, B-cell-depleted T cells, or PBMCs provided the cDNA or gDNA that served as material.

This CDR3 region has 15 residues. From germline, CDR1 is SGHAT and CDR2 FQNNGV. V was pared by 6 bases and J by 3 bases, with 18 bases between. Per the authors' pipeline: Estimation of nucleated cell counts was performed using reference gene primer amplification. Generated by immunoSEQ multiplex PCR, the TCRdb table keeps only in-frame clones and is missing some. The V and J calls and clone size are taken from that table; D and trimming were inferred from the DNA. The sample has about 140,000 clones; about three quarters are singletons. This TCR came from a woman aged 55-75 years with acute or convalescent COVID-19. The rearrangement joins TRBV11-2 to TRBJ2-7; TRBD2 is a possible D gene (6 bases). Sequenced sample: peripheral blood. CDR3: CASSTGGSSFYEQYF. CDR3 bases: TGTGCCAGCAGTACTGGGGGGAGTTCGTTCTACGAGCAGTACTTC.